This T cell receptor beta chain was sequenced during a study of T cells in Graves' hyperthyroidism and ophthalmopathy (dated by TCRdb to between 2018 and 2020). Regarding the research as a whole: Peripheral blood samples were taken at the time of initial diagnosis, prior to any treatment. TCR V-J signatures able to tell the groups apart were searched for in a discovery cohort of approximately 95 patients, of whom more than 40 had Graves' ophthalmopathy and under 65 had stable Graves' hyperthyroidism. Prospective prediction of ophthalmopathy was tested in an independent validation cohort consisting of some 20 hyperthyroidism patients and around 17 patients who later progressed to ophthalmopathy. The roughly 91 discovery patients were randomly divided into training and test sets at a 7:3 ratio. Thyroid tissue and blood T-cell repertoires from about six Graves' hyperthyroidism patients were also compared in the study. After blood sampling, hyperthyroidism patients were treated with methimazole at a starting dose of 30 mg daily, and ophthalmopathy patients were treated with high-dose intravenous methylprednisolone. The paper reports TCR Vbeta CDR3 sequencing of approximately 140 peripheral blood samples: 43 ophthalmopathy, under 80 hyperthyroidism and approximately 17 progressor patients.

TCR beta CDR3 regions were amplified from RNA transcripts. The first round of RT-PCR for the TCR CDR3 was performed with the HTBI primer set and the Qiagen OneStep RT-PCR kit. Libraries were constructed in a second round of multiplex PCR, after which size selection and purification were carried out. The libraries were sequenced on an Illumina HiSeq2000 using paired-end 100 bp reads. Turning to the authors' computational methods: SOAPnuke was used to process the raw data, removing reads that contained adapters or uncalled bases, had a mean Phred below 15, or lacked an exact match to the constant primer or identifier. High-quality paired reads were merged with COPE v1.2.5, and unique nucleotide sequences were defined as clonotypes. MiTCR v1.1 was used to align the clonotypes against IMGT TRBV, TRBD and TRBJ reference segments. Analysis was restricted to V-J combinations with a frequency above 0.0001, which covered 99% to 99.2% of repertoires. The TCS score was defined as F50 (clonal expansion) divided by E x V (chaos), with BLOSUM62-based TCRdist calculated between CDR3 peptides within each V-J. Welch's t-statistics and random forest reduced around 550 V-J features to 13, which were used in a naive Bayes classifier (R e1071). TCRdb reworked the public reads: Q25 trimming with fastp, MiXCR clone assembly, productive beta chains retained. Every entry covers one CDR3 protein and lists the most common genes and DNA from its rows. The V and J calls reflect TCRdb's pipeline rather than the authors' work. Present in this sample are hundreds of thousands of distinct CDR3 sequences, around 16% of which were seen just once. Roughly 14% of the sample belongs to the ten largest clones.

About this clonotype: It lacks a known antigen. Base-call qualities are not available, and no considerably larger clone is one nucleotide away.

Graves' hyperthyroidism was defined as stable when no progression to ophthalmopathy occurred over 18 months of follow-up. The hyperthyroidism patients were between 18 and 65 years old and newly diagnosed, with a disease duration of less than 2 months. Exclusion was applied to patients with uncontrolled infections, other autoimmune diseases, pregnancy or lactation. Diagnoses relied on clinical symptoms, serum thyroxine and TRAb, thyroid ultrasound and orbital computed tomography. PBMCs were separated from around 9.1 ml of fresh peripheral blood using Ficoll-Paque density gradient centrifugation. Total RNA was extracted using Trizol reagent, and RNA quality was assessed on an Agilent 2100 Bioanalyzer. Summary of the overall study and its limitations: During validation, the model predicted progression to ophthalmopathy a median of approximately 7 months ahead of onset, with around 70% sensitivity and 72% to 80% specificity. No statistical method was used to set the sample size in advance, and investigators knew the group allocation. Most expanded thyroid clonotypes (frequency above 0.001) were also detected in blood, a finding suggesting that blood repertoires may reflect thyroid immune responses. In cross-validation, a model built on a 13 V-J signature told ophthalmopathy apart from stable hyperthyroidism with approximately 90% sensitivity and around 84% specificity, and in testing the same model reached 80%/75%.

The TCR sequence derives from a woman aged 18-30 years with Graves' hyperthyroidism. The sequencing sample was made of blood.

The CDR3 here reads CASSERGLIDGYTF. The sequence in DNA is TGTGCCAGCAGTGAGAGGGGGCTGATAGATGGCTACACCTTC. Recombination joined TRBV12-3 or TRBV12-4 with TRBJ1-2, with 7 middle bases fitting TRBD1. The cysteine opens and the phenylalanine closes a CDR3 of 14 amino acids. Just CDR3 DNA is preserved here, 42 bases in frame from base 1. Here V drops 5 bases and J drops 6 bases, and the junction holds 9 bases not matched to any gene.